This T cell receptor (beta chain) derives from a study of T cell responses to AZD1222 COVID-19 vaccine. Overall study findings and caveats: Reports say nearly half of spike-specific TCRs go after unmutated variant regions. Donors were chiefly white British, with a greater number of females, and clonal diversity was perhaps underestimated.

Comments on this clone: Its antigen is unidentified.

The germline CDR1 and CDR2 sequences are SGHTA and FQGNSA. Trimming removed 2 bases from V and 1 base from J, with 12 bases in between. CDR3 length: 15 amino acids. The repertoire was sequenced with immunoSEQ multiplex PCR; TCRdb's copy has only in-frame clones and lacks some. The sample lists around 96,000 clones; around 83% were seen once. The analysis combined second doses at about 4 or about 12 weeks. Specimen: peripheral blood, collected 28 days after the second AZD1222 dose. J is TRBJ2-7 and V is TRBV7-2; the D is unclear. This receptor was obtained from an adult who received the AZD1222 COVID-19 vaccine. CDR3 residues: CASSLLAQGSYEQYF. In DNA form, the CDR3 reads TGTGCCAGCAGCTTATTGGCCCAAGGATCCTACGAGCAGTACTTC.